The clone carrying this T cell receptor (beta chain) was detected once. Its cognate antigen is unknown. These data belong to a study of T cell responses to AZD1222 COVID-19 vaccine. Points from the study as a whole: At study baseline, merely five or six AZD1222 recipients were seropositive.

The repertoire was sequenced with immunoSEQ multiplex PCR; TCRdb's copy has only in-frame clones and lacks some. Of around 100,000 clones in the sample, around 86% are singletons; the top ten hold about 6%. V was cut by 1 base and J by 7 bases, with 11 bases left in between. The CDR3 is 14 amino acids. Germline assignment: CDR1 GTSNPN and CDR2 SVGIG (reference sequence). Material: peripheral blood, obtained on day 0 of AZD1222 vaccination. The chain links TRBV30 to TRBJ1-6, with D hard to call. This receptor was identified in an adult in good health. In nucleotides, the CDR3 is TGTGCCTGGAGTGGAATGGGGATAAATTCACCCCTCCACTTT. It encodes CAWSGMGINSPLHF.